The present T cell receptor (beta chain) was sequenced within a study of blood T cell repertoires in COVID-19 (dated by TCRdb to 2020 to 2022). Background on the whole study: The collaborator samples originated in the United States, Italy and Spain and spanned the acute and convalescent phases of COVID-19. The material from the prospective study consisted of cDNA or gDNA derived from T cells, B-cell-depleted T cells, or PBMCs. Subjects who had been exposed to COVID-19, were actively infected with it, or had recovered from it provided the deeply sampled blood TCRbeta repertoires that made up the dataset. The repertoires were released in a freely available public database meant as a resource for research on the immune response to SARS-CoV-2. The samples were drawn from the first 160 participants of the ongoing ImmuneRACE study and from about 1,200 subjects provided by 6 global collaborators. A de-identified subject ID, COVID-19 status, age in years and sex were almost always included in the sample metadata. Where available, HLA class I and class II types were taken from metadata supplied by the sample provider and were not determined by assay-based typing. Broader findings and caveats from the paper: Clinical and demographic metadata were provided uncurated, with the amount varying by source and participant.

Reading the germline V gene gives CDR1 MDHEN and CDR2 SYDVKM. The CDR3 runs 14 amino acids, cysteine and phenylalanine included. The entry retains the CDR3 DNA only, 42 bases that are in frame from base 1. Ends trimmed: V by 5 bases, J by 1 base; bases unmatched to a gene: 4. Whole blood was collected in K2EDTA tubes by collaborating institutions according to the institutions' own protocols. For TCRbeta analysis, collaborator samples were shipped as frozen whole blood, as isolated PBMCs, or as DNA extracted from either sample type. The immunoSEQ Assay, a bias-controlled multiplex PCR, was used to amplify TCRbeta CDR3 regions from genomic DNA. The published analysis was carried out like this. The number of nucleated cells in each sample was estimated from the amplification of reference gene primers within the assay. To quantify the absolute abundance of each unique TCRbeta CDR3 rearrangement, sequence reads were collapsed and filtered. For each sample, productive Simpson clonality was calculated as the square root of Simpson's diversity index across productive rearrangements. In its TCRdb copy, this immuneACCESS table keeps in-frame sequences only and misses some clones. Where compared with another copy, unresolved V genes explain less than half of these, and the others have no known cause. V, J and clone size are those of that table, while D and trimming were read from the DNA. The table for this sample lists nearly 95,000 clones; 80% of them were counted only once. Roughly 15% of the sample is in the top ten clones.

Comment on this clone: Its specific antigen is unknown. No per-base quality is available; no much larger clone lies one base away.

The source material was peripheral blood. This receptor chain uses TRBV28 and TRBJ1-2, with 7 central nucleotides matching TRBD1. The sequence was obtained from a human donor in a cohort sampled during active COVID-19. The CDR3 region: CASSPPGGNYGYTF. DNA sequence: TGTGCCAGCAGTCCCCCAGGGGGTAACTATGGCTACACCTTC.